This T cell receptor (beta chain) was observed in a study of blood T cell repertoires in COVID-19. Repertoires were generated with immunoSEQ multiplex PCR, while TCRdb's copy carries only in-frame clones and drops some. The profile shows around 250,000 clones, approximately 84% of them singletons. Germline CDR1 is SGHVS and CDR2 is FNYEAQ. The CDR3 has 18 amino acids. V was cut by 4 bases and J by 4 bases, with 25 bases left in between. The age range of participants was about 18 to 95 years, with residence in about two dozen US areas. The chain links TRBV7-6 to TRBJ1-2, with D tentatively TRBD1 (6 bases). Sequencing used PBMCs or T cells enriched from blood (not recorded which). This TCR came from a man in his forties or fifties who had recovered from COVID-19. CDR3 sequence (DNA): TGTGCCAGCAGCTCCAATCCTATGGGGGCAGGGAGAGGCTATGGCTACACCTTC. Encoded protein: CASSSNPMGAGRGYGYTF.